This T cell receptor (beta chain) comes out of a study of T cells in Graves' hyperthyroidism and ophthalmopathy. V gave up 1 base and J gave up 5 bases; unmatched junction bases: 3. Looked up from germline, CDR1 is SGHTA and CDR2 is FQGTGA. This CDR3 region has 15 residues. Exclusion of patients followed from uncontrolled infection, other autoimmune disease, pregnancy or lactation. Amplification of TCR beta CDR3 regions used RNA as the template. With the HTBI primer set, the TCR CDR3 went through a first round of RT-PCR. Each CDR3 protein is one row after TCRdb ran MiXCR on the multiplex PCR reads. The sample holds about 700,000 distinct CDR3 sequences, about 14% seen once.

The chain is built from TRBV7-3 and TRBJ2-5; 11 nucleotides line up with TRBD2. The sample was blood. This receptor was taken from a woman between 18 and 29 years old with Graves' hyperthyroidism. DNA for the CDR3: TGTGCCAGCAGCTTAAGTACTAGCGGGAGTGAGACCCAGTACTTC. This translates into CASSLSTSGSETQYF.